This TCR beta chain appears in the sequencing data of a study of blood T cells in healthy people across ages. Using a J-beta primer mix together with a sample-barcoded 5' primer, a second PCR was run for roughly 6 to 11 cycles. Each TCR beta cDNA got a 12-nucleotide random molecular identifier. The yield of each sample was at least 3 million CDR3-containing paired-end reads. Using its own MiXCR run on the 5' RACE reads, TCRdb lists one record per CDR3 protein. The table has under 1,000,000 distinct CDR3 sequences, roughly 40% seen once. V was clipped by 6 bases and J by 6 bases, with 23 bases between them. The CDR3 has 16 residues. Germline CDR1 reads MNHNY; CDR2 reads SVGAGI (reference sequence). The study, taken as a whole, reports: Expanded clonotype changes were possibly confounded by unknown donor CMV status. Measured against age, TCR beta diversity per million T cells decreased in a roughly linear manner.

Worth noting for this clonotype: Its specificity is unknown.

The sample was blood. The chain links TRBV6-6 to TRBJ1-1; D might be TRBD1 (5 bases). The receptor comes from a young man in good health. CDR3 region: CASRNQGLLNVPEAFF. In DNA form, the CDR3 reads TGTGCCAGCAGAAACCAGGGTCTGCTTAACGTGCCTGAAGCTTTCTTT.